Each of the 2 T cell receptor beta chains below was sequenced from the same sample in a study of cytomegalovirus exposure and HLA in healthy donors. The PCR had 60 Vbeta and 13 Jbeta primers. Here immunoSEQ multiplex PCR was the method, and the copy in TCRdb shows in-frame clones only, minus some. Its clone listing holds 200,000 or so clones. The sequenced material came from PBMCs. The receptors shown here come from a boy younger than 18 in good health and CMV-seronegative.

The J gene is TRBJ2-7, the V gene TRBV7-2; possible D gene TRBD1, 7 bases. Germline V gives CDR1 SGHTA, CDR2 FQGNSA. The ends were cut back, 5 bases at V and 2 bases at J, with 13 bases in the middle. The CDR3 has 14 amino acids. The CDR3 region is CASSGRDSAYEQYF. DNA for the CDR3: TGTGCCAGCAGCGGGCGGGACAGCGCCTACGAGCAGTACTTC. The full variable domain, its missing parts supplied by reference TRBV7-2 and TRBJ2-7, is GAGVSQSPSNKVTEKGKDVELRCDPISGHTALYWYRQSLGQGLEFLIYFQGNSAPDKSGLPSDRFSAERTGGSVSTLTIQRTQQEDSAVYLCASSGRDSAYEQYFGPGTRLTVT.

The chain joins TRBV5-1 to TRBJ2-7; 9 nucleotides match TRBD1. The length of the CDR3 is 17 residues. Germline assignment: CDR1 SGHRS and CDR2 YFSETQ. V lost 1 base and J lost 0; bases outside the gene matches: 8. The CDR3 region has the DNA TGCGCCAGCAGCTTGACGACAGGGGGGTCTACCTCCTACGAGCAGTACTTC. Translating it yields CASSLTTGGSTSYEQYF.